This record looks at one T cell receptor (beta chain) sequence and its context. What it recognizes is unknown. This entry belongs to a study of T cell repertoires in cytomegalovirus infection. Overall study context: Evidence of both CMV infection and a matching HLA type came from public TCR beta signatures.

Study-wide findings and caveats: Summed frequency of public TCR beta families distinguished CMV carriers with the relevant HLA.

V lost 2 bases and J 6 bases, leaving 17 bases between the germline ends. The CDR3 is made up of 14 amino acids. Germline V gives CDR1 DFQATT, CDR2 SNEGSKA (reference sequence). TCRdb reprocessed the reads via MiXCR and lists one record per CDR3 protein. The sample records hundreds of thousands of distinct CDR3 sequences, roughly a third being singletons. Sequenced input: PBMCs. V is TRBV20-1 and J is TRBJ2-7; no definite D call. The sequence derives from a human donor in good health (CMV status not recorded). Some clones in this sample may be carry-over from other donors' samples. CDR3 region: CSARKRAELGEQYF. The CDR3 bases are TGCAGTGCTAGAAAACGGGCAGAGCTGGGCGAGCAGTACTTC.